This T cell receptor beta chain was obtained from a study of CD8 T cells in ankylosing spondylitis. One entry per CDR3 protein, called by TCRdb with MiXCR from the 5' RACE reads. Counted here are 150,000 to 200,000 distinct CDR3 sequences, about 20% occurring once; the ten biggest clones make up 4.3%. This clonotype was found many times. This CDR3 is built from 14 residues. V lost 3 bases, J lost 8 bases, and 16 bases lay in between. The clonotype was recovered from a male donor aged 5-29 years with ankylosing spondylitis or in good health (not recorded which). The specimen sequenced was blood, either unsorted or a sorted T cell fraction (not recorded which). The chain uses TRBV12-3 or TRBV12-4 and TRBJ1-2; D gene unclear. In nucleotides, the CDR3 is TGTGCCAGCAGTTTCGGGCCAGGAGGTTGGGGCTACACCTTC. It translates to CASSFGPGGWGYTF.